Listed below are T cell receptor beta chains from one sample, sequenced in a study of OX40 agonist ivuxolimab in advanced cancers. Clones were read by immunoSEQ multiplex PCR, and TCRdb kept only the in-frame ones, dropping some. This sample has about 99,000 clones, with approximately 95% found just once. The material was CD4+ or CD8+ T cells sorted from blood, obtained in a trial of the OX40 agonist ivuxolimab. All receptors come from an adult with an advanced solid tumor such as melanoma, head and neck, liver or kidney cancer. Each CDR3 is given with its conserved first and last residue. The D gene is left open where the match is weak. Rows give clone size only sometimes, using once, few, many, or a class for an expanded clone.

v_gene	j_gene	abundance	d_gene	CDR3aa	CDR3nt
TRBV28	TRBJ1-2	-	-	CASSMGQGYGYTF	TGTGCCAGCAGTATGGGGCAGGGATATGGCTACACCTTC
TRBV6-5	TRBJ1-1	-	-	CASSYSWVSEAFF	TGTGCCAGCAGTTACTCTTGGGTTTCTGAAGCTTTCTTT
TRBV4-2	TRBJ1-3	-	-	CASSQEGSGNTIYF	TGTGCCAGCAGCCAAGAGGGGTCTGGAAACACCATATATTTT
TRBV27	TRBJ2-2	-	-	CASTPLDTGELFF	TGTGCCAGCACTCCCCTGGACACCGGGGAGCTGTTTTTT
TRBV9	TRBJ1-1	once	-	CASSASITGNTEAFF	TGTGCCAGCAGCGCATCCATTACAGGGAACACTGAAGCTTTCTTT
TRBV28	TRBJ2-7	-	TRBD2	CASSLSLAGTTYEQYF	TGTGCCAGCAGTTTATCACTAGCGGGAACTACCTACGAGCAGTACTTC
TRBV4-1	TRBJ2-1	-	TRBD2	CASSQTSGSPYNEQFF	TGCGCCAGCAGCCAAACTAGCGGGAGTCCATACAATGAGCAGTTCTTC
TRBV5-4	TRBJ2-7	-	TRBD2	CASSFGSGTHEQYF	TGTGCCAGCAGCTTTGGTAGCGGGACCCACGAGCAGTACTTC
TRBV6-6	TRBJ1-5	-	-	CASGVQPQHF	TGTGCCAGCGGGGTACAGCCCCAGCATTTT
TRBV14	TRBJ1-1	-	TRBD1	CASSPTGVEAFF	TGTGCCAGCAGCCCGACAGGGGTTGAAGCTTTCTTT
TRBV4-2	TRBJ2-1	-	TRBD2	CASSSSLGSGSSNEQFF	TGTGCCAGCAGCTCCTCACTGGGGAGCGGGAGTTCCAATGAGCAGTTCTTC
TRBV5-6	TRBJ2-7	-	-	CASSRTRGAYEQYF	TGTGCCAGCAGCCGCACCAGGGGCGCCTACGAGCAGTACTTC
TRBV7-9	TRBJ1-6	-	-	CASSLGRAGTANSPLHF	TGTGCCAGCAGCTTAGGAAGAGCCGGGACGGCCAATTCACCCCTCCACTTT
TRBV4-1	TRBJ2-7	-	TRBD1	CASSLRQGAAYEQYF	TGCGCCAGCAGCCTCCGACAGGGGGCCGCCTACGAGCAGTACTTC
TRBV6-6	TRBJ2-2	-	TRBD2	CASSSIAGINTGELFF	TGTGCCAGCAGTTCCATAGCGGGGATCAACACCGGGGAGCTGTTTTTT
TRBV10-3	TRBJ2-3	-	-	CATGLGDTQYF	TGTGCCACGGGGTTGGGTGATACGCAGTATTTT
TRBV2	TRBJ1-1	once	-	CASSGPEATEAFF	TGTGCCAGCAGTGGTCCAGAGGCCACTGAAGCTTTCTTT
TRBV28	TRBJ1-5	few	-	CASSLGFISQHF	TGTGCCAGCAGTTTGGGGTTTATATCCCAGCATTTT
TRBV7-2	TRBJ1-5	once	-	CASSLAGGERQPQHF	TGTGCCAGCAGCTTAGCTGGGGGGGAGCGACAGCCCCAGCATTTT
TRBV7-2	TRBJ1-5	-	-	CASSHLTDQPQHF	TGTGCCAGCAGCCACTTGACAGATCAGCCCCAGCATTTT
TRBV19	TRBJ2-7	-	TRBD1	CASSTGTGGNLYEQYF	TGTGCCAGTAGTACAGGGACAGGCGGAAACCTCTACGAGCAGTACTTC
TRBV27	TRBJ2-5	-	TRBD2	CASSLRLAGDFWETQYF	TGTGCCAGCAGTTTGCGACTAGCGGGAGACTTCTGGGAGACCCAGTACTTC
TRBV7-9	TRBJ2-7	-	-	CASSPQGAHEQYF	TGTGCCAGCAGCCCCCAGGGAGCGCACGAGCAGTACTTC
TRBV4-1	TRBJ2-7	-	TRBD2	CASSSKIPGTSGNYEQYF	TGCGCCAGCAGCTCTAAAATACCCGGGACTAGCGGAAATTACGAGCAGTACTTC
TRBV5-6	TRBJ1-1	once	-	CASSLVRAMNTEAFF	TGTGCCAGCAGCTTGGTAAGGGCCATGAACACTGAAGCTTTCTTT
TRBV5-1	TRBJ1-1	-	TRBD1	CASSEGGLGMNTEAFF	TGCGCCAGCAGCGAAGGGGGCTTGGGGATGAACACTGAAGCTTTCTTT
TRBV4-1	TRBJ2-2	once	TRBD1	CASKDRVGTGELFF	TGCGCCAGCAAAGACAGGGTGGGCACCGGGGAGCTGTTTTTT
TRBV28	TRBJ2-7	-	TRBD2	CASSPGLAGGHEQYF	TGTGCCAGCAGTCCAGGACTAGCGGGAGGGCACGAGCAGTACTTC
TRBV19	TRBJ1-1	-	-	CASTRLSENTEAFF	TGTGCCAGCACGAGACTATCGGAGAACACTGAAGCTTTCTTT
TRBV9	TRBJ1-1	-	-	CASTTFGRMNTEAFF	TGTGCCAGCACCACGTTCGGGCGGATGAACACTGAAGCTTTCTTT
TRBV28	TRBJ2-7	-	TRBD2	CASSPRTGTTLLEQYF	TGTGCCAGCAGCCCCCGGACCGGGACTACCCTACTGGAGCAGTACTTC
TRBV6-5	TRBJ1-1	-	TRBD1	CASSYSTGGMNTEAFF	TGTGCCAGCAGTTACTCCACAGGGGGCATGAACACTGAAGCTTTCTTT
TRBV6-6	TRBJ1-5	-	-	CASSWTVNQPQHF	TGTGCCAGCAGTTGGACAGTAAATCAGCCCCAGCATTTT
TRBV7-8	TRBJ2-2	-	TRBD1	CASSLGQGAGTGELFF	TGTGCCAGCAGCTTAGGGCAGGGGGCAGGCACCGGGGAGCTGTTTTTT
TRBV7-9	TRBJ1-4	-	-	CASSFKREVTNEKLFF	TGTGCCAGCAGCTTCAAGCGGGAAGTAACTAATGAAAAACTGTTTTTT
TRBV7-9	TRBJ2-7	-	-	CASTPGGYEQYF	TGTGCCAGCACCCCTGGAGGGTACGAGCAGTACTTC
TRBV6-4	TRBJ2-7	-	TRBD1	CATPRAGTGLSYEQYF	TGTGCCACCCCGAGAGCCGGGACAGGTCTCTCCTACGAGCAGTACTTC
TRBV19	TRBJ1-2	-	TRBD1	CASSTDRGNGYTF	TGTGCCAGTAGCACCGACAGGGGGAATGGCTACACCTTC
TRBV5-6	TRBJ1-2	-	-	CASSSGTSGYTF	TGTGCCAGCAGCTCGGGGACGAGTGGCTACACCTTC
TRBV9	TRBJ1-3	-	-	CASSVDRGMDTIYF	TGTGCCAGCAGCGTAGATCGGGGTATGGACACCATATATTTT
TRBV6-5	TRBJ1-2	-	-	CASSYFQDNYGYTF	TGTGCCAGCAGTTATTTCCAGGACAACTATGGCTACACCTTC
TRBV28	TRBJ2-5	-	TRBD2	CASSDPKGGYETQYF	TGTGCCAGCAGTGATCCCAAGGGAGGGTATGAGACCCAGTACTTC
TRBV29-1	TRBJ1-1	once	TRBD1	CSAEWGQGDTEAFF	TGCAGCGCAGAATGGGGACAGGGAGACACTGAAGCTTTCTTT
TRBV6-6	TRBJ2-7	-	TRBD1	CASRGQGAYEQYF	TGTGCCAGCAGAGGACAGGGGGCCTACGAGCAGTACTTC
TRBV19	TRBJ2-7	-	-	CASSPPGTSSYEQYF	TGTGCCAGTAGTCCACCAGGGACGAGTTCCTACGAGCAGTACTTC
TRBV4-3	TRBJ2-7	-	TRBD1	CASSQDSGGSYEQYF	TGCGCCAGCAGCCAAGATTCAGGGGGTAGCTACGAGCAGTACTTC
TRBV7-8	TRBJ2-1	-	-	CASSLKGDMSSYNEQFF	TGTGCCAGCAGCCTAAAAGGGGATATGAGCTCCTACAATGAGCAGTTCTTC
TRBV4-2	TRBJ2-5	-	TRBD2	CASSRLAGGGSQETQYF	TGTGCCAGCAGCCGACTAGCGGGGGGAGGCTCACAAGAGACCCAGTACTTC
TRBV15	TRBJ1-2	-	TRBD1	CATSLGQNYGYTF	TGTGCCACCAGCCTGGGACAGAACTATGGCTACACCTTC
TRBV9	TRBJ1-5	-	-	CASSAEGGNQPQHF	TGTGCCAGCAGCGCCGAAGGGGGAAATCAGCCCCAGCATTTT